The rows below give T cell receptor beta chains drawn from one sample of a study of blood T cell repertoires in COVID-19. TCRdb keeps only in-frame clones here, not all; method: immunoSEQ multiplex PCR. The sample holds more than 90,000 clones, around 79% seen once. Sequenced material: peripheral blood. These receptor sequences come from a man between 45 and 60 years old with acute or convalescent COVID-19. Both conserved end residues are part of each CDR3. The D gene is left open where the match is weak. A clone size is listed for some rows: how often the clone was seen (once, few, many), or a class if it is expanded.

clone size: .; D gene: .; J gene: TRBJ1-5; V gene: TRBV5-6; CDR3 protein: CASSPGNQPQHF; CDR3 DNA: TGTGCCAGCAGCCCGGGCAATCAGCCCCAGCATTTT
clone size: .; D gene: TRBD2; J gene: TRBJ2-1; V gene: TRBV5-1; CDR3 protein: CASSRGRALYNEQFF; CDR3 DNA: TGCGCCAGCAGCCGCGGGAGGGCGCTATACAATGAGCAGTTCTTC
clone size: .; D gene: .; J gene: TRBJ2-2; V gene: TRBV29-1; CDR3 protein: CSASNTGELFF; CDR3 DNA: TGCAGCGCCTCGAACACCGGGGAGCTGTTTTTT
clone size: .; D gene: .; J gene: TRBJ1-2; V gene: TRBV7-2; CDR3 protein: CASSPPAGRYGYTF; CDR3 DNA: TGTGCCAGCAGCCCCCCGGCGGGTCGCTATGGCTACACCTTC
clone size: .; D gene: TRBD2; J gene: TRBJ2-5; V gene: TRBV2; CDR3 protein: CASALGGRTETQYF; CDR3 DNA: TGTGCCAGCGCTCTGGGAGGGAGAACGGAGACCCAGTACTTC
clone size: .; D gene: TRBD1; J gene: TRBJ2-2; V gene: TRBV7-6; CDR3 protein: CASSLRTGANTGELFF; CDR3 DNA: TGTGCCAGCAGCTTAAGGACAGGGGCCAACACCGGGGAGCTGTTTTTT
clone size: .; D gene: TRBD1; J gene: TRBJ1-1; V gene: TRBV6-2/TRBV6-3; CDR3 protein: CASSTGQLEAFF; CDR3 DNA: TGTGCCAGCAGTACGGGACAGCTTGAAGCTTTCTTT
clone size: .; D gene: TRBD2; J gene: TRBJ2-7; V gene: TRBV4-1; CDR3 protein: CASSQTSGESYEQYF; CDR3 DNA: TGCGCCAGCAGCCAGACTAGCGGGGAGTCCTACGAGCAGTACTTC
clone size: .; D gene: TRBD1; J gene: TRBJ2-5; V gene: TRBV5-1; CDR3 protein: CASSRGQGASQTQYF; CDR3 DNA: TGCGCCAGCAGCCGGGGACAGGGGGCTTCGCAGACCCAGTACTTC
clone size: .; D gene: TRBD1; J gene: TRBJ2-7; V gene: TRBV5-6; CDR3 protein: CASSLPGQTYEQYF; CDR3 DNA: TGTGCCAGCAGCTTGCCGGGACAGACCTACGAGCAGTACTTC
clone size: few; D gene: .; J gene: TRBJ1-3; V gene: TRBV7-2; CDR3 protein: CASSLTRVLATGGNTIYF; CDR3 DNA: TGTGCCAGCAGCTTAACCAGGGTTCTCGCAACGGGTGGAAACACCATATATTTT
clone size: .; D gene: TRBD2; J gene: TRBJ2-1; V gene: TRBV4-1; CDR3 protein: CASSQGTSGGYNEQFF; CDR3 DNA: TGCGCCAGCAGCCAAGGTACTAGCGGGGGGTACAATGAGCAGTTCTTC
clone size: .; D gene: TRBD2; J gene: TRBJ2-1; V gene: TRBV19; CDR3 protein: CASSSLGRLGPSSYNEQFF; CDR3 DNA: TGTGCCAGTAGTTCCCTCGGGAGGTTGGGCCCGAGCTCCTACAATGAGCAGTTCTTC
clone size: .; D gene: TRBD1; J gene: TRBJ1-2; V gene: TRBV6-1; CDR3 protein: CASSDPQGVGVYGYTF; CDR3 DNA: TGTGCCAGCAGTGACCCACAGGGGGTTGGGGTCTATGGCTACACCTTC
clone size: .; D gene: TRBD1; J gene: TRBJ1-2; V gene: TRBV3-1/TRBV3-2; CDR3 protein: CASSPTGESSGYTF; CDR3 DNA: TGTGCCAGCAGTCCCACAGGGGAATCGAGTGGCTACACCTTC